This T cell receptor beta chain was recovered during a study of T cell clusters in autoimmune cytopenias (dated by TCRdb to the late 2010s). The study in broad terms: A median TRB sequencing depth of roughly 56,000 reads per sample was reached, and a median of approximately 2,300 distinct TRB clonotypes per sample was obtained. The study aimed to test whether autoimmune cytopenia patients carry a disease-specific immune repertoire signature usable as a blood-based biomarker. TRB and IGH repertoires from peripheral blood were sequenced in autoimmune cytopenia patients at active disease and during treatment follow-up, with healthy, CLL and autoimmune hepatitis controls included alongside.

Concerning this clonotype itself: The antigen this receptor binds is unknown.

From cysteine to phenylalanine, the CDR3 is 14 amino acids long. The coding DNA is unavailable. Looking up the germline V gene (reference sequence) yields CDR1 GTSNPN and CDR2 SVGIG. To amplify TRB rearrangements, a touch-down multiplex PCR protocol was run with the TRB-A and TRB-B primer pools combined in a single tube. Two consecutive PCR reactions with Phusion HS II polymerase added Illumina adapters and sample indices to the amplicons. The amplicons were purified from gel with the NucleoSpin Gel and PCR Clean-up kit, after which the amplicons were quantified by Qubit and checked for quality on an Agilent 2100 Bioanalyzer. Sequencing of the libraries was done on an Illumina MiSeq with 600-cycle, single-indexed, paired-end runs. Regarding the original processing steps: MiXCR version 2.1.12, together with the default MiXCR reference library, was used to align and assemble the TRB reads. Each unique CDR3 nucleotide sequence defined a clone, and only productive sequences with at least two reads were analysed. Repertoire diversity was assessed by alpha-parameterized diversity profiles (alpha 0 to 5), including Shannon (alpha 1) and Simpson (alpha 2) indices, computed with an R script. The tcR package was used to compute combinatorial TRB VJ usage, which was then compared between cohorts by principal component analysis with ade4. Using GLIPH, TCRbeta CDR3s were clustered on pairs of cohorts matched for age and read depth, and a Wilcoxon test was used to compare cluster frequencies. TCRdb reprocessed the reads; each CDR3 protein sequence makes one entry, and DNA is unavailable. What appears here as the V and J calls and clone size reflects TCRdb's work, not the paper's. The table kept for this sample lists 15,000 or so distinct CDR3 sequences. The ten largest account for roughly 2.3% of the sample.

Broad study findings and their caveats: In the comparison of secondary cytopenia with CLL, no cluster-lack signature showed up, apparently because the dominant lymphoma-associated repertoire masked the signature. A lack of physiological T cell clusters in primary autoimmune cytopenia patients was suggested by GLIPH, as 51 clusters were found to be exclusive to healthy donors versus approximately 17 exclusive to patients. Healthy donors had almost three times as many exclusive TRB clusters as active autoimmune hepatitis patients, a finding consistent with an autoimmunity-wide signature. Shifts in the TRB repertoire, including less even repertoires in secondary cytopenia and CLL, were mostly a reflection of lymphoma bias and not of autoimmunity. The T cell clusters were defined only in silico, and the functional role of the clusters still needed to be validated experimentally.

For each sample, TRB amplification used about 0.25 ug of peripheral blood genomic DNA, equal to approximately 37,500 genome equivalents. The TCR originated in a human donor with an autoimmune cytopenia or autoimmune hepatitis (not recorded which). The sequenced material came from peripheral blood. Recombination joined TRBV30 with TRBJ2-7; the TCRdb D gene call, TRBD1, has no DNA to confirm it. The CDR3: CAWSSDRGRYEQYF.